This T cell receptor (beta chain) was documented in a study of PD-1 blockade in classical Hodgkin lymphoma. On the study more broadly: Administration of nivolumab to patients was at 3 mg/kg intravenously every 2 weeks. Overall study results and limits: Reports described newly diagnosed patients as having lower baseline TCR diversity than healthy donors. Excluded were patients who started nivolumab under 1 year after ASCT, a group that had lower diversity.

Data came from immunoSEQ multiplex PCR; TCRdb stores just in-frame clones and leaves some out. The sample includes roughly 64,000 clones, around 90% of them seen just once. The time point: cycle 4 day 1 (C4D1), after less than 7 weeks of nivolumab. After autologous stem cell transplantation all patients relapsed, and prior brentuximab vedotin exposure differed between cohorts. Details on this clone: Its antigen is not identified.

Germline CDR1 reads WNHNN; CDR2 reads SYGVQD (reference sequence). The CDR3 consists of 13 residues. V lost 2 bases, J lost 16 bases, and 18 bases lay in between. This receptor was obtained from a human donor with classical Hodgkin lymphoma. The chain combines TRBV10-1 with TRBJ2-4, with D perhaps TRBD1 (5 bases). The sample here was peripheral blood mononuclear cells (PBMCs), taken before the fourth cycle of nivolumab. The CDR3 coding sequence is TGCGCCAGCAGTGAGCATTCCAGGGCGGCGGTCTACTTC. Translating it yields CASSEHSRAAVYF.